Below are 31 T cell receptor beta chains sequenced from a single sample in a study of Ad26.COV2.S vaccination and SARS-CoV-2 variants. Treatment indicated: some 20 received Ad26.COV2.S at low or high dose, single or two shots; about 5 received placebo; per-sample allocation not given. Day 63 after the first injection of vaccine or placebo was the sampling time. Measured with immunoSEQ multiplex PCR; TCRdb has only the in-frame clones, and not every one. The data show 380,000 or so clones, about 87% seen once. Sample: peripheral blood, taken in a trial of Ad26.COV2.S vaccine versus placebo. The source of these receptors is a person aged 18-65 years who received the Ad26.COV2.S COVID-19 vaccine or a placebo.

The rearrangement joins TRBV6-6 to TRBJ2-4; no clear D gene. Germline loops: CDR1 MNHNY, CDR2 SVGAGI (reference sequence). V was clipped by 6 bases and J by 4 bases, with 19 bases between them. The CDR3 loop spans 16 amino acids. CDR3 coding DNA: TGTGCCAGCAGCCCCGGCGAGAGGTGGGCGAAAAACATTCAGTACTTC. It encodes CASSPGERWAKNIQYF.

This chain connects TRBV5-6 to TRBJ1-4; the D gene is possibly TRBD1 (5 bases). This CDR3 is 14 amino acids long. The V end was cut by 0 bases, the J end by 7 bases, with 10 bases between. Germline CDR1 and CDR2: SGHDT and YYEEEE. The chain's CDR3 is CASSLEGFSEKLFF. Here the CDR3 DNA reads TGTGCCAGCAGCTTGGAGGGGTTTAGTGAAAAACTGTTTTTT.

The V and J genes are TRBV27 and TRBJ2-3, with D uncertain. V was shortened by 1 base and J by 0 bases, with 5 bases between the two germline ends. Germline V gene sequence: CDR1 MNHEY, CDR2 SMNVEV (reference sequence). The CDR3 has 14 residues. CDR3 coding DNA: TGTGCCAGCAGTTTATGGGCGAGCACAGATACGCAGTATTTT. The encoded protein is CASSLWASTDTQYF.

This chain connects TRBV28 to TRBJ1-2, with D uncertain. Trimming took 3 bases from V and 4 from J, leaving 9 bases between them. CDR3 length: 13 residues. Per germline, CDR1 MDHEN and CDR2 SYDVKM. The CDR3 protein is CASSLRDTYGYTF. The CDR3 nucleotides are TGTGCCAGCAGTTTGCGGGATACCTATGGCTACACCTTC.

The CDR3 spells CASSSNTGQIGNTIYF. In DNA, the CDR3 is TGCGCCAGCAGCTCCAATACTGGACAGATTGGAAACACCATATATTTT. This sequence joins TRBV5-1 and TRBJ1-3, with TRBD1 as a possible D gene (6 bases). Germline CDR1 and CDR2: SGHRS and YFSETQ. CDR3 length equals 16 residues. V was clipped by 3 bases and J by 3 bases, with 16 bases between them.

The chain is built from TRBV3-1 (or the pseudogene TRBV3-2) and TRBJ2-3; the match to TRBD1 covers 9 bases. V was clipped by 4 bases and J by 4 bases; unmatched bases: 12. Germline V gene lookup returns CDR1 LGHDT and CDR2 YNNKEL (reference sequence). The CDR3 covers 17 residues. CDR3 bases: TGTGCCAGCAGCCCTCGACTACAGGGGGCTACCTCAGATACGCAGTATTTT. Translating it yields CASSPRLQGATSDTQYF.

In this sample, this clone turned up once. The gene calls are TRBV5-4 and TRBJ2-3; 11 positions match TRBD1. Trimming removed 5 bases from V and 6 bases from J; junction bases left unmatched: 5. The germline gives CDR1 SGHNT, CDR2 YYREEE (reference sequence). The CDR3 sequence is 14 residues long. CDR3 in amino acids: CASRRDRGADTQYF. CDR3 bases: TGTGCCAGCAGGCGGGACAGGGGGGCCGATACGCAGTATTTT.

The gene calls are TRBV7-8 and TRBJ2-7; D may match TRBD1 or TRBD2 (5 bases each). The V gene's germline CDR1 is SGHVS and CDR2 FQNEAQ. Trimming left V 1 base short and J 3 bases short, with 13 bases between. This CDR3 region has 15 residues. In DNA, the CDR3 is TGTGCCAGCAGCTTAGGGGACGGCCCAGGCTACGAGCAGTACTTC. Its translation is CASSLGDGPGYEQYF. The entire variable domain, with the rest obtained from reference TRBV7-8 and TRBJ2-7, is as follows: GAGVSQSPRYKVAKRGQDVALRCDPISGHVSLFWYQQALGQGPEFLTYFQNEAQLDKSGLPSDRFFAERPEGSVSTLKIQRTQQEDSAVYLCASSLGDGPGYEQYFGPGTRLTVT.

In regard to this clone: Other DNA sequences from this sample encode an identical CDR3 as well. This sequence joins TRBV7-2 and TRBJ1-5; D uncertain. V gave up 1 base and J gave up 1 base, with 5 bases separating them. Germline assignment: CDR1 SGHTA and CDR2 FQGNSA. The CDR3 loop spans 14 amino acids. Written as DNA, the CDR3 is TGTGCCAGCAGCTTAGTCGGCAGCAATCAGCCCCAGCATTTT. Translating it yields CASSLVGSNQPQHF.

The chain carries TRBV21-1 and TRBJ2-7; the table names TRBD2, a call not compared with the DNA. TRBV21-1 is flagged as a pseudogene. There are 15 residues in the CDR3. CDR3 sequence: CASSPWVGGSYEQYF. CDR3 sequence (DNA): TGTGCCAGCAGCCCTTGGGTCGGGGGATCCTACGAGCAGTACTTC.

V usage is TRBV6-6 and J usage is TRBJ2-4; 7 bases agree with TRBD1. J was trimmed by 5 bases and V by 5 bases; bases with no gene match: 18. CDR3 length: 18 amino acids. Germline-derived CDR1 and CDR2 are MNHNY and SVGAGI (reference sequence). DNA for the CDR3: TGTGCCAGCAGTCAGAACGGACAGGATTATGGTATCGAAAACATTCAGTACTTC. This gives the protein CASSQNGQDYGIENIQYF.

This chain connects TRBV7-9 to TRBJ2-4; TRBD2 aligns across 12 bases. Unmatched junction bases numbered 11, after V lost 2 bases and J lost 3 bases. The CDR3 has 19 amino acids. The V gene's germline CDR1 is SEHNR and CDR2 FQNEAQ (reference sequence). CDR3 in DNA: TGTGCCAGCAGCTTAACTTCGTTCGCTAGCGGGGGGGACAAAAACATTCAGTACTTC. Translation gives CASSLTSFASGGDKNIQYF.

In its sample, this clone was seen once. The chain carries TRBV14 and TRBJ2-5; D may be TRBD1 (5 bases). The V gene lost 5 bases and the J gene lost 4 bases, with 11 bases spanning the gap. Germline V CDR1 and CDR2: SGHDN, FVKESK. The CDR3 sequence is 13 residues long. CDR3 DNA sequence: TGTGCCAGCAGCAGGGGTTTTAGAGAGACCCAGTACTTC. Protein sequence: CASSRGFRETQYF.

As regards this clone: The junction departs from the called germline gene at one end, perhaps through a read error. This chain links TRBV6-5 with TRBJ1-6; possible D gene TRBD1, 6 bases. CDR3 length: 15 amino acids. The germline CDR1 and CDR2 sequences are MNHEY and SVGAGI. In DNA form, the CDR3 reads TGTGCCAGCAGTGACTCGGGGGCAAATAATTCATCCCTCCACTTT. Translating gives CASSDSGANNSSLHF.

This clone is a singleton in its sample. J is TRBJ2-5 and V is TRBV27, with 7 bases matching TRBD2. The CDR3 has 14 amino acids. Germline CDR1 is MNHEY and CDR2 is SMNVEV (reference sequence). The V and J ends lost 2 bases and 7 bases, in that order; junction bases with no gene match: 7. Here the CDR3 DNA reads TGTGCCAGCAGTTTAGGGGGGACGGGGGGGACCCAGTACTTC. Its protein product is CASSLGGTGGTQYF.

The rearrangement links TRBV5-1 to TRBJ2-1; 14 bases are shared with TRBD2. CDR3 size: 15 residues. CDR1 SGHRS and CDR2 YFSETQ come from the germline V gene. The V segment lost 4 bases and the J segment 7 bases; nucleotides outside the gene matches: 4. CDR3 loop: CASSPGLAGENEQFF. The CDR3 coding sequence is TGCGCCAGCAGCCCGGGACTAGCGGGAGAGAATGAGCAGTTCTTC.

The chain is built from TRBV30 and TRBJ2-7; D is ambiguous. V lost 6 bases, J lost 8 bases, and 14 bases lay in between. Germline V gene lookup returns CDR1 GTSNPN and CDR2 SVGIG (reference sequence). The CDR3 has 11 amino acids. The CDR3 here is CACGHNSKQYF. CDR3 DNA: TGTGCCTGCGGCCACAATAGCAAGCAGTACTTC.

The genes are TRBV12-5 and TRBJ2-7, with 9 positions matching TRBD1. With 6 bases clipped from V and 3 bases from J, the junction kept 9 bases outside the gene matches. Germline V gene sequence: CDR1 LGHNT, CDR2 FRNRAP. CDR3 size: 15 residues. The CDR3 DNA is TGTGCTAGTGGCGAAACCGGGACAGGGATCTACGAGCAGTACTTC. Translating gives CASGETGTGIYEQYF.

J is TRBJ1-5 and V is TRBV12-3 or TRBV12-4; 7 bases line up with TRBD1. V was pared by 5 bases and J by 5 bases, with 3 bases of the junction left unmatched. The CDR3 has 13 residues. The CDR3 bases are TGTGCCAGCAGTGACAGGGCTCATCAGCCCCAGCATTTT. It encodes CASSDRAHQPQHF.

J is TRBJ2-1 and V is TRBV6-1; maybe TRBD2 (7 bases). Trimming stripped 0 bases from V and 7 bases from J, with 10 bases between. CDR1 MNHNS and CDR2 SASEGT come from the germline V gene. The CDR3 consists of 14 residues. Here the CDR3 DNA reads TGTGCCAGCAGTGAAGCGGGGGGGCGGAATGAGCAGTTCTTC. This translates into CASSEAGGRNEQFF.

This clone appeared a few times. The chain has TRBV6-2 or TRBV6-3 and TRBJ2-2; D gene unclear. The germline V gene has CDR1 MNHEY and CDR2 SVGEGT. V was shortened by 2 bases and J by 6 bases, with 4 bases between the two germline ends. This CDR3 region has 12 residues. The CDR3 region has the DNA TGTGCCAGCAGTTACCCTGCCGGGGAGCTGTTTTTT. As protein: CASSYPAGELFF.

V is TRBV6-1 and J is TRBJ2-3; D not resolved. V gave up 1 base and J gave up 2 bases, with 10 bases separating them. CDR3 length: 15 amino acids. Germline loops: CDR1 MNHNS, CDR2 SASEGT. CDR3 sequence reads: CASSEGLTHTDTQYF. The DNA for the CDR3 is TGTGCCAGCAGTGAAGGACTTACTCACACAGATACGCAGTATTTT.

The V gene is TRBV20-1, the J gene TRBJ1-1, with D hard to call. V was trimmed by 4 bases and J by 0 bases, leaving 3 bases between them. This CDR3 spans 11 amino acids. Germline assignment: CDR1 DFQATT and CDR2 SNEGSKA (reference sequence). CDR3: CSAKMNTEAFF. The CDR3 DNA is TGCAGTGCTAAGATGAACACTGAAGCTTTCTTT.

CDR3: CARSLIRGQAGYTF. The CDR3 region has the DNA TGTGCCAGAAGCTTGATACGGGGACAGGCGGGCTACACCTTC. The chain couples TRBV5-3 to TRBJ1-2; TRBD1 aligns across 8 bases. TRBV5-3 is reported as an ORF; its role is uncertain. V was pared by 1 base and J by 8 bases, with 7 bases of the junction left unmatched. CDR3 length: 14 amino acids.

This clone was observed a handful of times. The chain carries TRBV7-2 and TRBJ2-5; 11 bases are shared with TRBD2. Germline V gene sequence: CDR1 SGHTA, CDR2 FQGNSA. CDR3 length: 16 residues. The V gene end was trimmed by 5 bases and the J gene end by 3 bases; junction bases not matched to a gene: 8. DNA for the CDR3: TGTGCCAGCAGCAAGGGGACTAGCGGAGACAAAGAGACCCAGTACTTC. Protein sequence: CASSKGTSGDKETQYF.

The gene calls are TRBV4-1 and TRBJ1-1; 10 nucleotides agree with TRBD1. The germline gives CDR1 MGHRA, CDR2 YSYEKL. V was pared by 3 bases and J by 3 bases, with 19 bases of the junction left unmatched. The CDR3 loop spans 20 amino acids. This CDR3 reads CASSHRKKGTGQGYDTEAFF. CDR3 nucleotides: TGCGCCAGCAGCCACCGCAAAAAAGGTACGGGACAGGGGTACGACACTGAAGCTTTCTTT.

The chain has TRBV9 and TRBJ1-5; D is undetermined. CDR1 and CDR2 (germline): SGDLS, YYNGEE. This CDR3 has 15 residues. V was trimmed by 2 bases and J by 6 bases, leaving 15 bases between them. CDR3 DNA: TGTGCCAGCAGCGTTGACGGACGGGTGGCTCAGCCCCAGCATTTT. The encoded protein is CASSVDGRVAQPQHF.

The chain has TRBV5-1 and TRBJ2-7; 10 nucleotides agree with TRBD2. Germline V gene lookup returns CDR1 SGHRS and CDR2 YFSETQ. The CDR3 runs 16 residues. V lost 4 bases to trimming and J lost 3 bases; unmatched junction nucleotides: 10. The CDR3 spells CASSVGGLAGDYEQYF. DNA of the CDR3: TGCGCCAGCAGCGTTGGCGGGCTAGCGGGGGACTACGAGCAGTACTTC.

The chain combines TRBV19 with TRBJ2-2; 10 positions agree with TRBD2. The CDR3 totals 18 residues. Germline-derived CDR1 and CDR2 are LNHDA and SQIVND (reference sequence). V dropped 2 bases and J dropped 5; count of bases not matched to a gene: 11. CDR3 DNA: TGTGCCAGTAGTATAAGAGCGGGAGGGCCGGGAGGAACCGGGGAGCTGTTTTTT. Protein sequence: CASSIRAGGPGGTGELFF.

The chain carries TRBV27 and TRBJ1-5; tentative D call: TRBD1 (6 bases). CDR3 length: 17 residues. Between the trimmed V and J ends, which lost 4 bases and 4 bases, there was a span of 20 bases. In germline, CDR1 is MNHEY, CDR2 SMNVEV (reference sequence). The DNA of the CDR3 is TGTGCCAGCAGTTACACCTACCTACAGGGTTCTAATCAGCCCCAGCATTTT. Protein product: CASSYTYLQGSNQPQHF.

The chain couples TRBV7-9 to TRBJ2-5, with 10 bases fitting TRBD2. This CDR3 is 15 amino acids long. CDR1 and CDR2 from the germline V gene are SEHNR and FQNEAQ (reference sequence). J gave up 7 bases and V 1 base, and 6 bases lay outside the gene matches. Here the CDR3 DNA reads TGTGCCAGCAGCTTAGAAGCGGGGGGGACCTGGACCCAGTACTTC. The encoded protein is CASSLEAGGTWTQYF.